Each of the 3 T cell receptor beta chains below was sequenced from the same sample in a study of cytomegalovirus exposure and HLA in healthy donors. Data came from immunoSEQ multiplex PCR; TCRdb stores just in-frame clones and leaves some out. The sample lists more than 140,000 clones; approximately 88% were seen once. Sequencing input: PBMCs. The origin of the receptors is a woman aged 18-29 years in good health and CMV-seropositive.

The CDR3: CASSHTKRAHTEQFF. CDR3 in DNA: TGTGCCAGCAGCCATACTAAGAGGGCCCACACTGAGCAGTTCTTC. The rearrangement uses TRBV7-7 and TRBJ2-1; D is perhaps TRBD2 (5 bases). V dropped 5 bases and J dropped 9 bases, with 20 bases sitting between them. The CDR3 sequence is 15 residues long. CDR1 and CDR2 from the germline V gene are SSHAT and FNYEAQ (reference sequence).

The chain recombines TRBV27 with TRBJ2-1, with TRBD2 matching over 7 bases. Losses at the gene ends were 10 bases for V and 0 bases for J; bases not matched to a gene: 6. This CDR3 is built from 14 residues. From germline, CDR1 is MNHEY and CDR2 SMNVEV (reference sequence). DNA of the CDR3: TGTGCCACCCTAGCGGCCAGCTCCTACAATGAGCAGTTCTTC. Amino acid sequence: CATLAASSYNEQFF.

The V and J genes are TRBV9 and TRBJ1-1; a weak D match, TRBD1 (5 bases). This CDR3 comprises 13 residues. Germline CDR1 and CDR2: SGDLS and YYNGEE. Between the trimmed V and J ends, which lost 2 bases and 5 bases, there was a span of 10 bases. DNA for the CDR3: TGTGCCAGCAGCGTGGGGCCAGAGACTGAAGCTTTCTTT. This sequence encodes CASSVGPETEAFF.